This T cell receptor (beta chain) was sequenced in a study of blood T cell repertoires in COVID-19. About the study: The study drew acute and convalescent COVID-19 samples from the United States, Italy and Spain. From T cells, B-cell-depleted T cells, or PBMCs came the material, which was cDNA or gDNA.

Study processing details: Cell counts per sample came from amplifying reference gene primers. Clones were read by immunoSEQ multiplex PCR, and TCRdb kept only the in-frame ones, dropping some. V and J calls plus clone size are reproduced from that table; the DNA served to infer D and trimming. Of approximately 89,000 clones in the sample, about 85% were seen once. Germline V CDR1 and CDR2: MNHEY, SVGAGI. Trimming left V 6 bases short and J 2 bases short, with 10 bases between. The CDR3 is 13 amino acids. The source material was peripheral blood. V usage is TRBV6-5 and J usage is TRBJ1-1; possible D gene TRBD1, 5 bases. The clonotype was recovered from a man aged 65 to 85 with acute or convalescent COVID-19. In DNA form, the CDR3 reads TGTGCCAGCAGGTTGCAGGGTAACACTGAAGCTTTCTTT. Protein sequence: CASRLQGNTEAFF.